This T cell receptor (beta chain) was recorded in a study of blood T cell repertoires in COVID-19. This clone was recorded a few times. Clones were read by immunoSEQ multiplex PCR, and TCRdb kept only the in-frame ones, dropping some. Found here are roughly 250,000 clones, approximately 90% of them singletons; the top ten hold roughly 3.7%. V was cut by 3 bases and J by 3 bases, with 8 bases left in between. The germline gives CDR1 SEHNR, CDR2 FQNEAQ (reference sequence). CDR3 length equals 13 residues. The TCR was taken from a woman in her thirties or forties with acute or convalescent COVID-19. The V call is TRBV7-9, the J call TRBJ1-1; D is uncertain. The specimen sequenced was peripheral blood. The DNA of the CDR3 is TGTGCCAGCAGCTTCTCCCCGGACACTGAAGCTTTCTTT. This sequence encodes CASSFSPDTEAFF. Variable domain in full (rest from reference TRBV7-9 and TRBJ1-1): DTGVSQNPRHKITKRGQNVTFRCDPISEHNRLYWYRQTLGQGPEFLTYFQNEAQLEKSRLLSDRFSAERPKGSFSTLEIQRTEQGDSAMYLCASSFSPDTEAFFGQGTRLTVV.